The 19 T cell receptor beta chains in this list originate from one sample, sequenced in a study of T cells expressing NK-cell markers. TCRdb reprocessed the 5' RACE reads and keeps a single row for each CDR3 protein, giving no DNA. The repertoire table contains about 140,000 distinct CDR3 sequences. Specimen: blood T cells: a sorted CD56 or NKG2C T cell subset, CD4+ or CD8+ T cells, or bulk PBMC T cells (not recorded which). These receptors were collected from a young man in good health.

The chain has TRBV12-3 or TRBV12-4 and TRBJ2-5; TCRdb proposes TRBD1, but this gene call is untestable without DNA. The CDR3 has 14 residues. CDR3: CASSPDRGFGSQYF.

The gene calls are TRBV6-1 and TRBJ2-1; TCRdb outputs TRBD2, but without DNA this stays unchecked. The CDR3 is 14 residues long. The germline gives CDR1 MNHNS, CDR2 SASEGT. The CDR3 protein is CAVGGTSGNNEQFF.

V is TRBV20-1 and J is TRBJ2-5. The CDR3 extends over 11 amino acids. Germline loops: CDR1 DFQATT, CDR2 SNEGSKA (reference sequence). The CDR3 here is CSAIMGETQYF.

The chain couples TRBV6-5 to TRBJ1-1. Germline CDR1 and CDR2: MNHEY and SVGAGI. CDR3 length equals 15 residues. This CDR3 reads CASSYTTAGGPEAFF.

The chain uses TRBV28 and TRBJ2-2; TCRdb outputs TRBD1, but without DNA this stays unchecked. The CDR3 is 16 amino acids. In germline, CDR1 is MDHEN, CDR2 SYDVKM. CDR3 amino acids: CASSLVVQGATGELFF.

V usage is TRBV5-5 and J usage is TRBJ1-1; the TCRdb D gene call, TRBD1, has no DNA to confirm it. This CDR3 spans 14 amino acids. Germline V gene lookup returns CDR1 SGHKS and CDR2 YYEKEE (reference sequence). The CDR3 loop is CASSMGQGVTEAFF.

The CDR3 reads CSEVTSGRRERDEQFF. This rearrangement joins TRBV29-1 to TRBJ2-1; the TCRdb call, TRBD2, lacks DNA for checking. CDR1 is SQVTM, CDR2 ANQGSEA, per germline. The CDR3 is 16 amino acids.

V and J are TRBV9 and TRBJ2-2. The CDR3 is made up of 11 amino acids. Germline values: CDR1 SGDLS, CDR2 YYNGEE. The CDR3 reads CASSLSEELFF.

CDR3 protein: CASSFVGVGTNYGYTF. This chain connects TRBV7-9 to TRBJ1-2; TCRdb's D gene call, TRBD1, goes unchecked for lack of DNA. The CDR3 has 16 residues. Germline loops: CDR1 SEHNR, CDR2 FQNEAQ (reference sequence).

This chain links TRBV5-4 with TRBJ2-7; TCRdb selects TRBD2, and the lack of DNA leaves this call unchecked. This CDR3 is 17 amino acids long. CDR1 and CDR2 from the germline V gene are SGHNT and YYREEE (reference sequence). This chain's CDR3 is CASSPGLAGGIIYEQYF.

CDR3 sequence: CSFPRSNEQFF. The chain links TRBV20-1 to TRBJ2-1. The CDR3 runs 11 residues. The germline gives CDR1 DFQATT, CDR2 SNEGSKA (reference sequence).

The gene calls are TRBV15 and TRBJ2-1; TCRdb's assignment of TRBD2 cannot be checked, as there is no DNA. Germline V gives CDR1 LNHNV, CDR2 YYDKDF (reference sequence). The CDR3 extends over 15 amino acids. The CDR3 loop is CATSPPAGSRDEQFF. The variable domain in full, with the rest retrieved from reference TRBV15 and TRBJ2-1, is DAMVIQNPRYQVTQFGKPVTLSCSQTLNHNVMYWYQQKSSQAPKLLFHYYDKDFNNEADTPDNFQSRRPNTSFCFLDIRSPGLGDTAMYLCATSPPAGSRDEQFFGPGTRLTVL.

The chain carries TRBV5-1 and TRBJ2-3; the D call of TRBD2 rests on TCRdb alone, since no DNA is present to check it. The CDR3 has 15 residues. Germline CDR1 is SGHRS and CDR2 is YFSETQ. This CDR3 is CASGTGTTSTDTQYF.

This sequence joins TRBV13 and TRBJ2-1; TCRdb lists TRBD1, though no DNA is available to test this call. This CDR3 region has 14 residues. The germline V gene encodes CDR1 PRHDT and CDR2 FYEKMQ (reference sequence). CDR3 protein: CASSLGTGYNEQFF.

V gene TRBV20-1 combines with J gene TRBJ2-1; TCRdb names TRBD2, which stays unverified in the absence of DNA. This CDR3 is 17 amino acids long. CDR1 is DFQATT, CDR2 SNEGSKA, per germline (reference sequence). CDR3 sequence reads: CSARGGGRTVSYNEQFF.

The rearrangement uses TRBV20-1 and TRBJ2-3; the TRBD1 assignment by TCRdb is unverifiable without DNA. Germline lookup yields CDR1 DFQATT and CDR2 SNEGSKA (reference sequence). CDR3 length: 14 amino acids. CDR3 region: CSVPGPILPDTQYF.

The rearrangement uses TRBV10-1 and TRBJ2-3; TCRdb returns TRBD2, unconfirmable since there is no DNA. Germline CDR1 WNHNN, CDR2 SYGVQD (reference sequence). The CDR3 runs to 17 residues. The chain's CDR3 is CASSAWFAGEGTDTQYF.

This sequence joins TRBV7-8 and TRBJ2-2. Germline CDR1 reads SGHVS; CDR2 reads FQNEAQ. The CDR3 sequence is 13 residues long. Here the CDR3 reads CASGLAGPGELFF.

CDR3 sequence reads: CASRPGRSDTQYF. V gene TRBV13 combines with J gene TRBJ2-3; TCRdb's D gene call, TRBD1, goes unchecked for lack of DNA. Looked up from germline, CDR1 is PRHDT and CDR2 is FYEKMQ (reference sequence). The CDR3 sequence is 13 residues long.